Below, one T cell receptor (beta chain) is given with its context. V lost 4 bases and J lost 2; bases outside the gene matches: 7. This CDR3 is built from 15 residues. Germline V CDR1 and CDR2: LNHNV, YYDKDF (reference sequence). This entry is derived from a study of blood T cell repertoires in COVID-19. In the study overall: Italy, Spain and the United States were the sources of the convalescent and acute COVID-19 samples.

In the study's own analysis: Estimated nucleated cell counts came from reference gene primer amplification. Sequencing used immunoSEQ multiplex PCR; TCRdb keeps in-frame clones, though not all of them. That table is the source of V, J and clone size, and D and trimming were worked out from the DNA. The sample lists about 330,000 clones; approximately 90% were seen once. The specimen sequenced was peripheral blood. The chain joins TRBV15 to TRBJ1-2; TRBD1 matches at 7 bases. The TCR sequence derives from a man aged 30 to 45 with COVID-19, enrolled during active disease. The chain's CDR3 is CATSILGGTNYGYTF. In DNA form, the CDR3 reads TGTGCCACCAGCATTTTAGGGGGCACGAACTATGGCTACACCTTC.